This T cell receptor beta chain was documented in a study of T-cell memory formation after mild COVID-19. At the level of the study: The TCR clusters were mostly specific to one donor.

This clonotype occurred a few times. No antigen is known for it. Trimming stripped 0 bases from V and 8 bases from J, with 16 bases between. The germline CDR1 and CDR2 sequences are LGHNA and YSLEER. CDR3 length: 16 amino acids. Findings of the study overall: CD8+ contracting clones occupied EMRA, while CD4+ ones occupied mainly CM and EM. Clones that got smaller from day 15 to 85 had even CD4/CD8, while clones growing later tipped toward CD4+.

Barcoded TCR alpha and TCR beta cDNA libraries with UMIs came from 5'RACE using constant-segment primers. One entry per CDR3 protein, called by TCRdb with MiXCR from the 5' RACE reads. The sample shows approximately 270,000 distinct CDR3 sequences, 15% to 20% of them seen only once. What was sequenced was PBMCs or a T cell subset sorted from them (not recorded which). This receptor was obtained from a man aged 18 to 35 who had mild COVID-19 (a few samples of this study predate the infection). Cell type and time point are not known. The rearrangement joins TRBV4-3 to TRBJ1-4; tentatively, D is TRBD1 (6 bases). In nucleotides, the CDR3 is TGCGCCAGCAGCCAAGATTGGTCCGGGGACACCGAAAAACTGTTTTTT. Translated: CASSQDWSGDTEKLFF.